This TCR beta chain is from a study of regulatory T cells in long-lasting Graves disease. Looking at the study overall: Graves' patients, diagnosed recently, had received antithyroid drugs under 3 months.

Overall study results and limits: The study found TRBV28, TRBJ1-2 and TRBJ2-5 favored in persistent disease.

HTBI primers from iRepertoire and Arm-PCR of CDR3 regions yielded the TCR beta libraries. TCRdb reprocessed the multiplex PCR reads with MiXCR, giving one entry per CDR3 protein. The table includes about 540,000 distinct CDR3 sequences, roughly 12% detected once. The time point: newly diagnosed GD, antithyroid drugs for less than 3 months. The authors made the TCR library using RNA they extracted from PBMCs. This clonotype was counted a few times. What it binds is not known. The CDR3 is 15 amino acids. V lost 6 bases and J lost 5, with 23 bases in between. Germline loops: CDR1 SQVTM, CDR2 ANQGSEA. This sample also belongs to another study, concerning T cells in Graves' hyperthyroidism and ophthalmopathy. That source reports: Initially, a first-round RT-PCR of the TCR CDR3 employed the HTBI primer set. Stable hyperthyroidism was told apart from ophthalmopathy by a model built on 13 V-J features.

The sequences come from peripheral blood mononuclear cells (PBMCs), collected at new diagnosis, from a patient treated with antithyroid drugs. The rearrangement uses TRBV29-1 and TRBJ2-7; either TRBD1 or TRBD2 may supply D (6 bases each). This sequence originates from a man younger than 45 with Graves disease. CDR3: CSVRGVTRRGNEQYF. In nucleotides, the CDR3 is TGCAGCGTGAGGGGGGTGACAAGGCGCGGCAACGAGCAGTACTTC.